Included here is one TCR beta chain sequence, with context. The antigen remains undetermined. A single base separates this from a much larger clone, so it may be a read error. These data originate in a study of T cells in Graves' hyperthyroidism and ophthalmopathy. Study as a whole: At initial diagnosis, before any treatment had begun, peripheral blood was obtained.

Findings of the study overall: The model foresaw ophthalmopathy a median around 6 months prior to onset. Most thyroid-expanded clonotypes above 0.001 were also found in blood.

Amplified TCR beta CDR3 regions derived from RNA transcripts. During a first-round RT-PCR of the TCR CDR3, the HTBI primer set was used. One entry per CDR3 protein results from TCRdb running MiXCR on the multiplex PCR reads. The table has about 290,000 distinct CDR3 sequences, 13% seen once. The blood sample dates from first hyperthyroidism diagnosis, preceding any ophthalmopathy symptoms. Per the germline V gene, CDR1 is SGHVS and CDR2 is FNYEAQ. The CDR3 totals 14 residues. The clonotype comes from a woman in her twenties or thirties with Graves' hyperthyroidism that later progressed to Graves' ophthalmopathy. Sequencing used blood. This chain connects TRBV7-6 to TRBJ1-1; a weak D match, TRBD1 (5 bases). CDR3 amino acids: CASSFSDGGTEALF. The CDR3 DNA reads TGTGCCAGCAGCTTTTCCGACGGGGGTACTGAAGCTCTCTTT.